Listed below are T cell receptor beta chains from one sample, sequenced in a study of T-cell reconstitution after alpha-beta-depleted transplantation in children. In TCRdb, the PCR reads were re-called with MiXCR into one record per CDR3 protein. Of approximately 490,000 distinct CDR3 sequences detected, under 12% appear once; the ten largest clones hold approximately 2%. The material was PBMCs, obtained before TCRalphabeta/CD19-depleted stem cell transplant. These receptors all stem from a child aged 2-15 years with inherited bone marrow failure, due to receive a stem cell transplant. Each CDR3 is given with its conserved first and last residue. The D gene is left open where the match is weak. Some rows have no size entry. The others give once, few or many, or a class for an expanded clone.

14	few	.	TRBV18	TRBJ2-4	TGTGCCAGCTCACCACAGGGGCCCCAAAACATTCAGTACTTC	CASSPQGPQNIQYF
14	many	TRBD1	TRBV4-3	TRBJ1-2	TGCGCCAGCAGCCGAGACAGGGGCGACTATGGCTACACCTTC	CASSRDRGDYGYTF
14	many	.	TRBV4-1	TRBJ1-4	TGCGCCAGCAGCCAGTCCCGGGACCATGAAAAACTGTTTTTT	CASSQSRDHEKLFF
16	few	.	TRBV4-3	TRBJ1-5	TGCGCCAGCAGCCAAGACATCAGCCCGGCGAATCAGCCCCAGCATTTT	CASSQDISPANQPQHF
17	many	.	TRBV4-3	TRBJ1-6	TGCGCCAGCAGCCAAGATCACCCAGGGGACCCCTATTCACCCCTCCACTTT	CASSQDHPGDPYSPLHF
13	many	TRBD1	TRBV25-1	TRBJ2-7	TGTGCCAGCAGTCCCACAGGGGGCGGCTACGAGCACTTC	CASSPTGGGYEHF
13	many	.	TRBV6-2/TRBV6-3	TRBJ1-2	TGTGCCAGCAGCTCTGACGGTAACTATGGCTACACCTTC	CASSSDGNYGYTF
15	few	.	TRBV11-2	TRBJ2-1	TGTGCCAGCAGCTTAAGCGGTCCGCCCTACAATGAGCAGTTCTTC	CASSLSGPPYNEQFF
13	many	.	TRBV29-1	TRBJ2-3	TGCAGCGTTGGTGGGCTTGGGGCAGATACGCAGTATTTT	CSVGGLGADTQYF
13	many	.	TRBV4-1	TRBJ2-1	TGCGCCAGCAGCCAAGAACGCTACAATGAGCAGTTCTTC	CASSQERYNEQFF
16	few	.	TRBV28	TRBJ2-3	TGTGCCAGCAGTTGGGCCGGGACACCAAGCACAGATACGCAGTATTTT	CASSWAGTPSTDTQYF
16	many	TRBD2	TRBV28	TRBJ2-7	TGTGCCAGCAGTTTTTCCCTAGAGGCGGGAGTAGCCGAGCAGTACTTC	CASSFSLEAGVAEQYF
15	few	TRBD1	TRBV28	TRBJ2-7	TGTGCCAGCAGTTTGCCCGGAACAGGGGCCCACGAGCAGTACTTC	CASSLPGTGAHEQYF
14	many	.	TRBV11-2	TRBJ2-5	TGTGCCAGCAGTCCCACGGCAGGCGATGAGACCCAGTACTTC	CASSPTAGDETQYF
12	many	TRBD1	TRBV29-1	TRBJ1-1	TGCAGCGCCTGCCCCAGGGGGCTTGAAGCTTTCTTT	CSACPRGLEAFF
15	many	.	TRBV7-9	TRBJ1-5	TGTGCCACCGATTCAGGCGCTAATAGCAATCAGCCCCAGCATTTT	CATDSGANSNQPQHF
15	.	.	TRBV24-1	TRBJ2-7	TGTGCCACCAGTGACCCAAGTCTTAGCTCCTACGAGCAGTACTTC	CATSDPSLSSYEQYF
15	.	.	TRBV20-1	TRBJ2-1	TGCAGTGCTAGAGATCGAAGGGGGGGTGACGATGAGCAGTTCTTC	CSARDRRGGDDEQFF
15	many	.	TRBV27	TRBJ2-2	TGTGCCAGCAGACGGACGGCAGGAGACACCGGGGAGCTGTTTTTT	CASRRTAGDTGELFF
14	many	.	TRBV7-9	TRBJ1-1	TGTGCCAGCAGCTTAGAGGGCAGGGCCCCTGAAGCTTTCTTT	CASSLEGRAPEAFF
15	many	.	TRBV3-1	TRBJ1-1	TGTGCCAGCAGCCCCCACGAGGGGCGGGAAACTGAAGCTTTCTTT	CASSPHEGRETEAFF
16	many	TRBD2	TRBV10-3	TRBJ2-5	TGTGCCATCAGTGAGTCAAGCGGGAGGTGGGAAGAGACCCAGTACTTC	CAISESSGRWEETQYF
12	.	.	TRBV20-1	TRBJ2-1	TGCAGTGCTAGCGGCAAGAACAAAGAGCAGTTCTTC	CSASGKNKEQFF
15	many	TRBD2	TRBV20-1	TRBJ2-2	TGCAGTGCGTCCATTAGCGGGAGGGCCACCGGGGAGCTGTTTTTT	CSASISGRATGELFF
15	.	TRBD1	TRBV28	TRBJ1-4	TGTGCCAGCAGTTCTGGGACAGGGTGGGGTGAAAAACTGTTTTTT	CASSSGTGWGEKLFF
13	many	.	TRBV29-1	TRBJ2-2	TGCAGCGTCTCACCCGGTTCAGGAGGGGAGCTGTTTTTT	CSVSPGSGGELFF
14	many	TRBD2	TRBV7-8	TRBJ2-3	TGTGCCAGCAGCTACGGACTAGCGTCAGATACGCAGTATTTT	CASSYGLASDTQYF
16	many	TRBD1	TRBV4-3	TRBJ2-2	TGCGCCAGCAGCCCCGGCACAGGGGTCGTGCCCGGGGAGCTGTTTTTT	CASSPGTGVVPGELFF
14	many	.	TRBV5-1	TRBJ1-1	TGCGCCAGCAGCAAACAGAGCATGAACACTGAAGCTTTCTTT	CASSKQSMNTEAFF
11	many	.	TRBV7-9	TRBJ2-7	TGTGCCAGCAGCGGGTCAGCCGAGCAGTACTTC	CASSGSAEQYF
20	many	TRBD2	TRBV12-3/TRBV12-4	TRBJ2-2	TGTGCCAGCAGTTTTCCCCGGTCCGGACTAGCCCTACTGAACACCGGGGAGCTGTTTTTT	CASSFPRSGLALLNTGELFF
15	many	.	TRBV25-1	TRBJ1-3	TGTGCCAGCAGTGATCAGTTTGACGGTGGAAACACCATATATTTT	CASSDQFDGGNTIYF
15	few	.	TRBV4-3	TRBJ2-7	TGCGCCAGCAGCCAAGTATGGGACAACACCTACGAGCAGTACTTC	CASSQVWDNTYEQYF
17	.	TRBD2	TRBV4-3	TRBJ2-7	TGCGCCAGCAGCCAAGAAATAGAACTAGCGGGATTCTACGAGCAGTACTTC	CASSQEIELAGFYEQYF
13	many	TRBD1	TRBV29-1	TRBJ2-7	TGCAGCGCCCGAGGGGGCCTCCGCTACGAGCAGTACTTC	CSARGGLRYEQYF
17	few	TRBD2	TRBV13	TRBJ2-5	TGTGCCAGCAGCTTAGAACCCCCGGGAGGGAGCCAAGAGACCCAGTACTTC	CASSLEPPGGSQETQYF
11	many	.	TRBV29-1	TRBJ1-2	TGCAGCGTTGAAGTAGGACGGGGCTACACCTTC	CSVEVGRGYTF
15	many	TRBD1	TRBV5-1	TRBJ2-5	TGCGCCAGCAGCATCCGGGACAGGGCCCAGGAGACCCAGTACTTC	CASSIRDRAQETQYF
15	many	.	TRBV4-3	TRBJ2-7	TGCGCCAGCAGCCAAGATTGGGCTTTGAAGTACGAGCAGTACTTC	CASSQDWALKYEQYF
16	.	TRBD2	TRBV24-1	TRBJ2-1	TGTGCCACCAGTGCGATGACTAGCGGGATATACAATGAGCAGTTCTTC	CATSAMTSGIYNEQFF
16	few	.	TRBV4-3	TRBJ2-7	TGCGCCAGCAGCCAAGGTGCTGTCGGGAAGGACTACGAGCAGTACTTC	CASSQGAVGKDYEQYF
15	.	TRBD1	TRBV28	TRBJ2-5	TGTGCCAGCAGTCTAGGGACCAGGGGGCTAGAGACCCAGTACTTC	CASSLGTRGLETQYF
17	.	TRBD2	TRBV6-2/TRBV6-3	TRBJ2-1	TGTGCCAGCAGTTACCTCGGTAGCGGGAGGGTTAACAATGAGCAGTTCTTC	CASSYLGSGRVNNEQFF
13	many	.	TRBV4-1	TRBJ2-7	TGCGCCAGCAGCCAGGCACAGGGTTACGAGCAGTACTTC	CASSQAQGYEQYF
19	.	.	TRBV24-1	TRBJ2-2	TGTGCCACCAGTGATGTTAAGGGGACCCTCCGTTCGAACACCGGGGAGCTGTTTTTT	CATSDVKGTLRSNTGELFF